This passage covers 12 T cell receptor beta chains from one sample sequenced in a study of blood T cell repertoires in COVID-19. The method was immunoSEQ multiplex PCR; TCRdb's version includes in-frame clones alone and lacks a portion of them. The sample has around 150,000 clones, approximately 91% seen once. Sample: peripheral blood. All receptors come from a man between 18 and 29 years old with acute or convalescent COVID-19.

CDR3 in amino acids: CASSQEVRGAEAFF. CDR3 nucleotide sequence: TGTGCCAGCAGCCAAGAAGTCAGGGGAGCTGAAGCTTTCTTT. The chain links TRBV3-1 (or the pseudogene TRBV3-2) to TRBJ1-1, with D perhaps matching TRBD1 (6 bases). The germline V gene encodes CDR1 LGHDT and CDR2 YNNKEL (reference sequence). CDR3 length: 14 residues. Trimming pared 0 bases from V and 6 bases from J, leaving 11 bases between.

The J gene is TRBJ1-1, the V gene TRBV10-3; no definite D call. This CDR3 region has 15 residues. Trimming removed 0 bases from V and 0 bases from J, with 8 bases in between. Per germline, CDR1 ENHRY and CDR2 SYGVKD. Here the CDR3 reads CAISESRELNTEAFF. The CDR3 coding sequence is TGTGCCATCAGTGAGTCAAGGGAGTTGAACACTGAAGCTTTCTTT.

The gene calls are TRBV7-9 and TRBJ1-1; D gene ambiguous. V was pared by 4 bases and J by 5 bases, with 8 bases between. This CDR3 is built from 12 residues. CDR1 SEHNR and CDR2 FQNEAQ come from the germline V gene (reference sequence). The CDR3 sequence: CASSSYLTEAFF. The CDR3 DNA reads TGTGCCAGCAGCTCATATCTAACTGAAGCTTTCTTT. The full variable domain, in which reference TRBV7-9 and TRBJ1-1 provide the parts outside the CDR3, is DTGVSQNPRHKITKRGQNVTFRCDPISEHNRLYWYRQTLGQGPEFLTYFQNEAQLEKSRLLSDRFSAERPKGSFSTLEIQRTEQGDSAMYLCASSSYLTEAFFGQGTRLTVV.

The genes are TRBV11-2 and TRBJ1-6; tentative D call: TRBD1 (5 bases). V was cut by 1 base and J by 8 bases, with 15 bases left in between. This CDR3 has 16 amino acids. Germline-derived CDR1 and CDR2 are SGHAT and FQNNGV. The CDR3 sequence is CASSLVGGRPDSPLHF. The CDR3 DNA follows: TGTGCCAGCAGCTTAGTGGGGGGACGACCGGATTCACCCCTCCACTTT.

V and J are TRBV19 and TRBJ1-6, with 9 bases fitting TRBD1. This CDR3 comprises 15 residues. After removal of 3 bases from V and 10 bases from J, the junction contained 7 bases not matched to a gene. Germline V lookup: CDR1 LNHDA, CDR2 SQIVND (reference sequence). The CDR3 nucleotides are TGTGCCAGTAGTATGGGACAGGGTCTAAAGTCACCCCTCCACTTT. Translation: CASSMGQGLKSPLHF.

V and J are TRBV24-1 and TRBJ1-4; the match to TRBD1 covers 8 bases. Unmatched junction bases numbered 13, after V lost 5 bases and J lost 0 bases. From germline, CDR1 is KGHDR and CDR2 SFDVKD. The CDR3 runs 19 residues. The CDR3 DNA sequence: TGTGCCACCAGTGGCGGACAGGGAATTGGGGAGGCAACTAATGAAAAACTGTTTTTT. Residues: CATSGGQGIGEATNEKLFF.

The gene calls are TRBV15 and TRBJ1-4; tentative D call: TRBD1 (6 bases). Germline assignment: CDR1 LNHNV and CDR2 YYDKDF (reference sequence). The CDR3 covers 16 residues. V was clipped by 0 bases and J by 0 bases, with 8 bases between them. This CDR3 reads CATSREGQPTNEKLFF. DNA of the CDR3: TGTGCCACCAGCAGAGAAGGACAGCCAACTAATGAAAAACTGTTTTTT.

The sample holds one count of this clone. CDR3 residues: CASSFGGNTIYF. The CDR3 nucleotides are TGTGCCAGTAGTTTTGGCGGAAACACCATATATTTT. The chain links TRBV19 to TRBJ1-3; no reliable D call. With 5 bases removed from V and 4 bases from J, the gap between germline ends came to 6 bases. The CDR3 has 12 residues. CDR1 LNHDA and CDR2 SQIVND come from the germline V gene (reference sequence).

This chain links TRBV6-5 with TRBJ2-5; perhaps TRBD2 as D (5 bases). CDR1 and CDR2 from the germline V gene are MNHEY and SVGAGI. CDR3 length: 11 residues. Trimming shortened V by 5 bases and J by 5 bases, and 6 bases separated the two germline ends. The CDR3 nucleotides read TGTGCCAGCAGTCCGGGGGAGACCCAGTACTTC. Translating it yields CASSPGETQYF.

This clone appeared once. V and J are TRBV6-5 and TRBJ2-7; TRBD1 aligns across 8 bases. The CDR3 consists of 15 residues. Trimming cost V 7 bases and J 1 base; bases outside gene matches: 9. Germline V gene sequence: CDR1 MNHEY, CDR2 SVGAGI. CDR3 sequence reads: CASTFLGTGSYEQYF. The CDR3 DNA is TGTGCCAGCACCTTCCTCGGGACAGGTTCCTACGAGCAGTACTTC.

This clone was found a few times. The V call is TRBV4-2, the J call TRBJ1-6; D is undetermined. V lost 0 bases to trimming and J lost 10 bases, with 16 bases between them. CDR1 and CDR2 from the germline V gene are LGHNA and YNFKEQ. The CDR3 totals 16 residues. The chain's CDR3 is CASSQEREGSGSPLHF. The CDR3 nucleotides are TGTGCCAGCAGCCAAGAAAGGGAGGGTAGCGGCTCACCCCTCCACTTT.

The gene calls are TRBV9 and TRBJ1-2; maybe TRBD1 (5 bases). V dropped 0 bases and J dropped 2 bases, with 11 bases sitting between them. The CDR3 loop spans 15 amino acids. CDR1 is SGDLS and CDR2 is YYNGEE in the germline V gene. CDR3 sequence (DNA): TGTGCCAGCAGCGTAGAATTGGGGGGGAACTATGGCTACACCTTC. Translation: CASSVELGGNYGYTF.